These 10 T cell receptor beta chains originate from one sample sequenced in a study of blood T cells in healthy people across ages. A J-beta primer mix and a sample-barcoded 5' primer were used in a second PCR of about 7 to 12 cycles. In TCRdb, the 5' RACE reads were re-called with MiXCR into one record per CDR3 protein. The table shows some 780,000 distinct CDR3 sequences, with approximately 53% occurring only once. The source material was blood. The receptor source for this set is a man aged 40-55 years in good health.

The CDR3 DNA reads as TGCGCCAGCAGACCCCAGACGGGCAGCGGCACAGATACGCAGTATTTT. It translates to CASRPQTGSGTDTQYF. The rearrangement uses TRBV5-1 and TRBJ2-3; no reliable D call. V was clipped by 5 bases and J by 1 base, with 17 bases between them. The CDR3 consists of 16 residues. In germline, CDR1 is SGHRS, CDR2 YFSETQ.

The gene calls are TRBV27 and TRBJ2-7; 8 bases line up with TRBD1. The germline CDR1 and CDR2 sequences are MNHEY and SMNVEV (reference sequence). The length of the CDR3 is 16 residues. The J segment lost 3 bases and the V segment lost 7 bases, leaving 14 bases of the junction unmatched. The CDR3 DNA follows: TGTGCCAGCAATATGAATCAGGACAGGGCTTTCTACGAGCAGTACTTC. Translating it yields CASNMNQDRAFYEQYF.

The J gene is TRBJ2-5, the V gene TRBV7-9; the D gene is possibly TRBD1 (7 bases). This CDR3 contains 15 residues. Between the trimmed V and J ends, which lost 5 bases and 2 bases, there was a span of 15 bases. Germline assignment: CDR1 SEHNR and CDR2 FQNEAQ (reference sequence). CDR3 sequence reads: CASSPRGTVQETQYF. The CDR3 coding sequence is TGTGCCAGCAGCCCGCGCGGGACAGTACAAGAGACCCAGTACTTC.

The chain joins TRBV7-2 to TRBJ2-5; tentative D call: TRBD2 (6 bases). The DNA end is more similar to TRBJ2-7, so the J call may be wrong. The germline gives CDR1 SGHTA, CDR2 FQGNSA. The CDR3 is made up of 15 amino acids. CDR3 nucleotides: TGTGCCAGCAGCTTAGGTAGCGGTGAGCAATACGAGCAGTACTTC. Its translation is CASSLGSGEQYEQYF.

The V gene is TRBV20-1, the J gene TRBJ2-7; the match to TRBD2 covers 8 bases. The CDR3 runs to 13 residues. The germline V gene has CDR1 DFQATT and CDR2 SNEGSKA (reference sequence). Losses at the gene ends were 5 bases for V and 7 bases for J; bases not matched to a gene: 10. CDR3 region: CSAPLSGRHEQYF. CDR3 nucleotide sequence: TGCAGTGCTCCCCTAAGCGGGAGACATGAGCAGTACTTC.

In its sample, this clonotype was seen a few times. The chain has TRBV20-1 and TRBJ2-6, with 8 bases fitting TRBD2. Per germline, CDR1 DFQATT and CDR2 SNEGSKA (reference sequence). J lost 0 bases, V lost 0 bases, and 1 base had no gene match. The CDR3 has 16 amino acids. In DNA, the CDR3 is TGCAGTGCTAGAGAGGCGGGAGGCTCTGGGGCCAACGTCCTGACTTTC. Translation: CSAREAGGSGANVLTF.

This clonotype was detected only a few times. This CDR3 is CSVEGGVSYEQYF. CDR3 bases: TGCAGCGTTGAGGGTGGGGTCAGCTACGAGCAGTACTTC. The chain joins TRBV29-1 to TRBJ2-7; D call uncertain. From germline, CDR1 is SQVTM and CDR2 ANQGSEA. The ends were cut back, 3 bases at V and 3 bases at J, with 12 bases in the middle. The CDR3 is made up of 13 amino acids.

V and J are TRBV7-9 and TRBJ1-2; possibly TRBD1 for D (5 bases). Trimming stripped 1 base from V and 5 bases from J, with 11 bases between. This CDR3 contains 14 residues. CDR1 SEHNR and CDR2 FQNEAQ come from the germline V gene (reference sequence). The CDR3 region is CASSLVQGWYGYTF. CDR3 in DNA: TGTGCCAGCAGCTTAGTTCAGGGCTGGTATGGCTACACCTTC.

Only one count was recorded for this clonotype. This chain links TRBV20-1 with TRBJ2-2, with TRBD2 matching over 10 bases. Germline CDR1 and CDR2: DFQATT and SNEGSKA (reference sequence). The CDR3 is made up of 16 amino acids. The trim removed 6 bases at V and 4 bases at J, leaving 11 bases unmatched. In DNA form, the CDR3 reads TGCAGTGCAATCGCTAGCGGGAGTATCCCCACCGGGGAGCTGTTTTTT. Protein product: CSAIASGSIPTGELFF.

This clonotype came up once. V is TRBV6-2 or TRBV6-3 and J is TRBJ2-7; 8 nucleotides line up with TRBD1. Unmatched junction bases numbered 9, after V lost 6 bases and J lost 2 bases. This CDR3 is built from 15 residues. Germline lookup yields CDR1 MNHEY and CDR2 SVGEGT. The CDR3, as DNA: TGTGCCAGCAGAATTGGACAGGGTATACCCTACGAGCAGTACTTC. Its protein product is CASRIGQGIPYEQYF.